Each of the 8 T cell receptor beta chains below was sequenced from the same sample in a study of cytomegalovirus exposure and HLA in healthy donors. The PCR contained 60 Vbeta and 13 Jbeta primers. Here immunoSEQ multiplex PCR was the method, and the copy in TCRdb shows in-frame clones only, minus some. The table lists some 60,000 clones, roughly 80% of them singletons. Sequenced sample: PBMCs. These receptors all come from a man in his forties in good health and CMV-seronegative.

This chain connects TRBV5-1 to TRBJ1-1; perhaps TRBD1 as D (6 bases). In germline, CDR1 is SGHRS, CDR2 YFSETQ. The V gene lost 0 bases and the J gene lost 3 bases, with 15 bases spanning the gap. The CDR3 sequence is 16 residues long. CDR3 region: CASSLEGGARDTEAFF. The CDR3 coding sequence is TGCGCCAGCAGCTTGGAGGGGGGGGCGCGAGACACTGAAGCTTTCTTT.

The chain employs TRBV5-5 and TRBJ1-1; a weak D match, TRBD1 (5 bases). Germline loops: CDR1 SGHKS, CDR2 YYEKEE (reference sequence). Deletions cut 4 bases from V and 1 base from J, with 8 bases between. This CDR3 contains 13 residues. CDR3 nucleotide sequence: TGTGCCAGCAGCAGAACAGGGAACACTGAAGCTTTCTTT. The encoded protein is CASSRTGNTEAFF.

J is TRBJ2-2 and V is TRBV5-1; possible D gene TRBD1, 6 bases. V was pared by 2 bases and J by 0 bases, with 11 bases between. The CDR3 is 16 amino acids. Germline-derived CDR1 and CDR2 are SGHRS and YFSETQ. CDR3 in amino acids: CASSLVRGPNTGELFF. The CDR3 nucleotides read TGCGCCAGCAGCTTAGTCAGGGGTCCGAACACCGGGGAGCTGTTTTTT.

The chain combines TRBV18 with TRBJ1-2, with a tentative D call TRBD1 (6 bases). Germline V gene sequence: CDR1 KGHSH, CDR2 LQKENI. The ends were cut back, 6 bases at V and 2 bases at J, with 16 bases in the middle. CDR3 length: 15 residues. CDR3 in amino acids: CASSSGVGNNYGYTF. CDR3 DNA sequence: TGTGCCAGCTCGTCAGGGGTGGGGAACAACTATGGCTACACCTTC. Full variable domain (outside the CDR3, taken from reference TRBV18 and TRBJ1-2): NAGVMQNPRHLVRRRGQEARLRCSPMKGHSHVYWYRQLPEEGLKFMVYLQKENIIDESGMPKERFSAEFPKEGPSILRIQQVVRGDSAAYFCASSSGVGNNYGYTFGSGTRLTVV.

The J gene is TRBJ2-7, the V gene TRBV12-5; D remains ambiguous. The CDR3 runs 20 residues. Germline values: CDR1 LGHNT, CDR2 FRNRAP. Trimming took off 0 bases at V and 4 bases at J, with 28 bases between the two ends. The CDR3 DNA sequence: TGTGCTAGTGGTTTGGTAAAGCCCATCGGAGACCTGGTCGGCCATTACGAGCAGTACTTC. Amino acid sequence: CASGLVKPIGDLVGHYEQYF.

CDR3 residues: CACLQSSGNTIYF. The CDR3 region has the DNA TGTGCCTGCTTACAATCCTCTGGAAACACCATATATTTT. The V gene is TRBV30, the J gene TRBJ1-3, with no clear D. There are 13 residues in the CDR3. The germline V gene has CDR1 GTSNPN and CDR2 SVGIG (reference sequence). Trimming removed 6 bases from V and 0 bases from J, with 9 bases in between.

The chain links TRBV5-4 to TRBJ1-2, with D unclear. The CDR3 runs 13 residues. Per the germline V gene, CDR1 is SGHNT and CDR2 is YYREEE (reference sequence). Trimming removed 3 bases from V and 1 base from J, with 7 bases in between. CDR3 region: CASSSGDNYGYTF. Here the CDR3 DNA reads TGTGCCAGCAGCTCCGGGGATAACTATGGCTACACCTTC.

The chain recombines TRBV11-3 with TRBJ2-2, with 8 bases fitting TRBD1. Germline trimming cut 4 bases from V and 6 bases from J; bases unmatched to any gene: 7. CDR3 length equals 15 residues. The germline V gene has CDR1 SGHNT and CDR2 YENEEA. DNA of the CDR3: TGTGCCAGCAGCTCCCCGGACAGGGCCGCCGGGGAGCTGTTTTTT. As protein: CASSSPDRAAGELFF.